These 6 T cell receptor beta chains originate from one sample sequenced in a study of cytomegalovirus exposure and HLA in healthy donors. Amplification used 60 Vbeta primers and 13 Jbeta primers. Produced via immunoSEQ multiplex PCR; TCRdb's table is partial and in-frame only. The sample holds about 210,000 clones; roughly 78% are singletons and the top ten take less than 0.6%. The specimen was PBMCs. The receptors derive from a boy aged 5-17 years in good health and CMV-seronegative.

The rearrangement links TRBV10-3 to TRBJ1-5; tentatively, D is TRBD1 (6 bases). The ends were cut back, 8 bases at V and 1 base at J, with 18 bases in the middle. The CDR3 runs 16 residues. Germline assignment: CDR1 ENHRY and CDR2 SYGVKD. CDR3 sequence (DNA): TGTGCCATCGGGGGCCCGACAGCAACCAGCAATCAGCCCCAGCATTTT. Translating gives CAIGGPTATSNQPQHF.

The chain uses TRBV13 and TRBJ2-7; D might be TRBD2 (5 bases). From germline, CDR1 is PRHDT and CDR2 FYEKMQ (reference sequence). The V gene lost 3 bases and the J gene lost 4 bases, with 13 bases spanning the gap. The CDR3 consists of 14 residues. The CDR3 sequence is CASSLAGESYEQYF. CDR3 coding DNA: TGTGCCAGCAGCTTGGCCGGGGAATCTTACGAGCAGTACTTC.

CDR3 in amino acids: CASSLGPTGGTGQDTQYF. The CDR3 bases are TGTGCCAGCAGCTTAGGACCCACAGGGGGCACGGGGCAAGATACGCAGTATTTT. This rearrangement joins TRBV13 to TRBJ2-3; 9 nucleotides agree with TRBD1. CDR1 PRHDT and CDR2 FYEKMQ come from the germline V gene (reference sequence). The CDR3 sequence is 18 residues long. V trimming: 0 bases; J trimming: 5 bases; junction bases outside the gene matches: 12.

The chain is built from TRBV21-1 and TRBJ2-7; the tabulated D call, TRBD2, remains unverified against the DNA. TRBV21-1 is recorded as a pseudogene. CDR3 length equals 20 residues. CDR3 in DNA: TGTGCCAGCAGCAAAGCGGTCCGCCCATCTACTAGCTCCCTGCGGGTCGAGCAGTACTTC. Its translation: CASSKAVRPSTSSLRVEQYF.

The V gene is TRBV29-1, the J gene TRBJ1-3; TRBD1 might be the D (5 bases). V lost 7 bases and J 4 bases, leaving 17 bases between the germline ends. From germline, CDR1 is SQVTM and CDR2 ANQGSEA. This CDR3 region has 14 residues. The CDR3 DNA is TGCAGCGCCCGGGGGAGCCCGTTAGGAAACACCATATATTTT. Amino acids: CSARGSPLGNTIYF.

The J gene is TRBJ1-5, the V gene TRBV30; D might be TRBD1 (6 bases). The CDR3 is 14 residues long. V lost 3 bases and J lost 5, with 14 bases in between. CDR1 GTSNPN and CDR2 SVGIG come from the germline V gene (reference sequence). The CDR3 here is CAWSQRGGDQPQHF. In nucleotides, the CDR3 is TGTGCCTGGAGCCAAAGGGGGGGGGATCAGCCCCAGCATTTT. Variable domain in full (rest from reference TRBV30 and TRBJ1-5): SQTIHQWPATLVQPVGSPLSLECTVEGTSNPNLYWYRQAAGRGLQLLFYSVGIGQISSEVPQNLSASRPQDRQFILSSKKLLLSDSGFYLCAWSQRGGDQPQHFGDGTRLSIL.